This TCR beta chain stems from a study of radiotherapy plus CTLA-4 blockade in lung cancer. General study points: Reported findings show early blood T cell clone dynamics, with interferon-beta, best predicted response.

This CDR3 has 16 amino acids. CDR1 is LGHNA, CDR2 YNFKEQ, per germline. Deletions cut 1 base from V and 1 base from J, with 12 bases between. Only in-frame clones appear in the TCRdb table, and some are missing; sequencing was by immunoSEQ multiplex PCR. Of fewer than 150,000 clones detected, around 75% appear once; the ten largest clones hold roughly 5.2%. As for this clone: Antigen specificity is unknown.

The sample consisted of peripheral blood, taken from a patient treated with radiotherapy plus ipilimumab. The TCR was taken from a human donor with non-small cell lung cancer who had a partial response to radiotherapy plus ipilimumab. V and J are TRBV4-2 and TRBJ2-3; D is perhaps TRBD2 (5 bases). The CDR3 nucleotides read TGTGCCAGCAGCCAAGCCCCCGGACTGGGCACAGATACGCAGTATTTT. This codes for CASSQAPGLGTDTQYF.